This T cell receptor beta chain derives from a study of blood T cell repertoires in COVID-19. About the research overall: Sites in the United States, Italy and Spain provided acute and convalescent COVID-19 samples.

Sequencing was performed with immunoSEQ multiplex PCR; in TCRdb, only in-frame clones are kept and a portion is missing. The sample yields approximately 140,000 clones, around 89% seen once. This clone was counted once. CDR1 and CDR2 from the germline V gene are SGHRS and YFSETQ. V shed 4 bases, J shed 0 bases, and the junction held 12 bases outside the gene matches. The CDR3 consists of 19 residues. The chain carries TRBV5-1 and TRBJ2-6; 8 bases fit TRBD1. This receptor was taken from a man between 65 and 79 years old with active COVID-19. The sequencing input was peripheral blood. The CDR3 is CASSKRQGAFLSGANVLTF. CDR3 coding DNA: TGCGCCAGCAGCAAGCGCCAGGGGGCTTTCCTCTCTGGGGCCAACGTCCTGACTTTC.